The 4 T cell receptor beta chains given below trace back to one sample, sequenced in a study of cytomegalovirus exposure and HLA in healthy donors. PCR was performed using 60 Vbeta and 13 Jbeta primers. Clones were sequenced by immunoSEQ multiplex PCR, and TCRdb holds only the in-frame ones, with some missing. The profile shows fewer than 250,000 clones, 74% of them singletons. Sequenced input: PBMCs. The receptors come from a woman in her twenties or thirties in good health and CMV-seropositive.

The chain has TRBV20-1 and TRBJ2-5; D gene unclear. V was cut by 7 bases and J by 5 bases, with 11 bases left in between. The CDR3 consists of 11 residues. Germline V CDR1 and CDR2: DFQATT, SNEGSKA (reference sequence). The CDR3 loop reads CSETLMETQYF. The CDR3 DNA follows: TGCAGTGAAACTTTAATGGAGACCCAGTACTTC.

The chain couples TRBV6-1 to TRBJ1-5; D unresolved. The CDR3 covers 13 residues. Germline V gene sequence: CDR1 MNHNS, CDR2 SASEGT. Trimming cost V 3 bases and J 4 bases, with 7 bases left between them. In nucleotides, the CDR3 is TGTGCCAGCAGTGATTTGGCAAATCAGCCCCAGCATTTT. Amino acid sequence: CASSDLANQPQHF.

The V gene is TRBV5-8, the J gene TRBJ1-5, with 7 bases that match TRBD1. J was trimmed by 4 bases and V by 3 bases; bases with no gene match: 4. The CDR3 is 14 amino acids. Per the germline V gene, CDR1 is SGHTS and CDR2 is YDEGEE. The CDR3 coding sequence is TGTGCCAGCAGCTCGGGGACAGATAATCAGCCCCAGCATTTT. Protein product: CASSSGTDNQPQHF.

This clone was observed a single time. This chain connects TRBV11-2 to TRBJ2-1; D may be TRBD1 (5 bases). Germline-derived CDR1 and CDR2 are SGHAT and FQNNGV. CDR3 length equals 13 residues. Trimming removed 3 bases from V and 7 bases from J, with 10 bases in between. Here the CDR3 reads CASSFQGRNEQFF. The CDR3 DNA reads as TGTGCCAGCAGCTTCCAGGGTAGGAATGAGCAGTTCTTC.